This T cell receptor (beta chain) was recovered during a study of cytotoxic CD8 clonotypes in ibrutinib-treated CLL. Study overall: The taking of response samples occurred after a median around 11 months of treatment, with a range of 6 to 36.

Germline lookup yields CDR1 SGDLS and CDR2 YYNGEE. Losses at the gene ends were 2 bases for V and 2 bases for J; bases not matched to a gene: 3. The CDR3 extends over 15 amino acids. Sequencing was performed with immunoSEQ multiplex PCR; in TCRdb, only in-frame clones are kept and a portion is missing. The sample contains about 80,000 clones, about 85% of which appear only once. Points from the study as a whole: There were few public clonotypes, and on treatment they contracted or stayed stable. Increased clonality at ibrutinib response gave way to a return toward baseline at progression.

Cryopreserved PBMCs supplied around 1.8 micrograms of genomic DNA for TCR beta libraries. A note on this clone: Its target is not known. Other DNA sequences in this specimen translate into the identical CDR3.

Sample: PBMCs, taken after 12 months of ibrutinib treatment. This chain links TRBV9 with TRBJ2-7, with 11 bases identical to TRBD1. The TCR comes from a human donor with chronic lymphocytic leukemia. In nucleotides, the CDR3 is TGTGCCAGCAGCGTTTTGGGACAGGGGGCCTACGAGCAGTACTTC. It translates to CASSVLGQGAYEQYF.